This T cell receptor (beta chain) derives from a study of shared clonotypes between healthy human individuals. The assay was immunoSEQ multiplex PCR, and TCRdb's table has in-frame clones only and misses some. The sample has over a million clones; roughly 97% are singletons. Germline V gives CDR1 LNHDA, CDR2 SQIVND (reference sequence). This CDR3 has 15 residues. Germline trimming cut 3 bases from V and 5 bases from J; bases unmatched to any gene: 6. This receptor was identified in a man aged 30 to 45 in good health. Specimen: naive CD4+ T cells sorted from blood. The subset denotes: CD45RA+ positively selected. The chain is built from TRBV19 and TRBJ1-5; 8 bases are a match to TRBD1. CDR3 coding DNA: TGTGCCAGTAGTATCTACAGGGGGATCGATCAGCCCCAGCATTTT. This gives the protein CASSIYRGIDQPQHF.